This T cell receptor (beta chain) was identified in a study of blood T cell repertoires in COVID-19. Study context: Samples came from the United States, Italy and Spain, spanning acute and convalescent COVID-19. In each case, the material was cDNA or gDNA derived from T cells, B-cell-depleted T cells, or PBMCs.

The CDR3 has 14 residues. The V and J ends lost 3 bases and 4 bases, in that order; junction bases with no gene match: 6. CDR1 is SGDLS and CDR2 is YYNGEE in the germline V gene. In the study's own analysis: How many nucleated cells were present was estimated from reference gene primer amplification. The protocol was immunoSEQ multiplex PCR, while the TCRdb copy is restricted to in-frame clones and leaves out a portion. The D gene and trimming were derived from the DNA, and the V and J assignments and clone size from that table. The sample has 220,000 or so clones, about four fifths seen once; the top ten hold 3%.

The sequencing input was peripheral blood. V is TRBV9 and J is TRBJ2-5; 7 bases line up with TRBD2. The TCR comes from a young woman who had recovered from COVID-19. The CDR3 DNA reads TGTGCCAGCAGCGGAAGGGGAGGGTCAGAGACCCAGTACTTC. The encoded protein is CASSGRGGSETQYF.